Listed here are 21 T cell receptor beta chains from one sample, sequenced in a study of cytomegalovirus exposure and HLA in healthy donors. With 60 Vbeta and 13 Jbeta primers, the PCR was carried out. Using immunoSEQ multiplex PCR, the repertoire was profiled, and TCRdb retains in-frame clones only, with some absent. This sample has approximately 100,000 clones, with 69% found just once. Sequenced sample: PBMCs. The receptor set was obtained from a woman aged 65 to 85 in good health and CMV-seropositive.

This clone was seen a few times. V usage is TRBV5-4 and J usage is TRBJ1-2; D is perhaps TRBD1 (5 bases). Germline values: CDR1 SGHNT, CDR2 YYREEE (reference sequence). V shed 2 bases and J shed 5 bases, with 7 bases lying between them. The CDR3 is 12 amino acids. The CDR3 is CASSFDRYGYTF. CDR3 nucleotides: TGTGCCAGCAGCTTCGACAGATATGGCTACACCTTC.

The chain has TRBV4-1 and TRBJ1-2, with D tentatively TRBD1 (6 bases). The germline V gene has CDR1 MGHRA and CDR2 YSYEKL. The V end was cut by 6 bases, the J end by 4 bases, with 12 bases between. The CDR3 consists of 13 residues. CDR3 nucleotides: TGCGCCAGCAGTCGTCAGGGGATCTATGGCTACACCTTC. Its protein is CASSRQGIYGYTF.

The chain joins TRBV30 to TRBJ2-3; 9 bases align to TRBD2. The ends lost 2 bases at V and 8 bases at J; junction bases unmatched: 17. The CDR3 has 17 residues. Germline CDR1 is GTSNPN and CDR2 is SVGIG (reference sequence). The CDR3 loop reads CAWSPPGVAGALGTQYF. CDR3 nucleotides: TGTGCCTGGAGTCCCCCGGGGGTAGCGGGGGCACTTGGTACGCAGTATTTT. Filled out from reference TRBV30 and TRBJ2-3, the complete variable domain reads SQTIHQWPATLVQPVGSPLSLECTVEGTSNPNLYWYRQAAGRGLQLLFYSVGIGQISSEVPQNLSASRPQDRQFILSSKKLLLSDSGFYLCAWSPPGVAGALGTQYFGPGTRLTVL.

This clone was observed a handful of times. The chain couples TRBV29-1 to TRBJ2-3, with 11 positions matching TRBD2. V was clipped by 8 bases and J by 8 bases; unmatched bases: 15. The CDR3 has 15 residues. Germline values: CDR1 SQVTM, CDR2 ANQGSEA. CDR3 loop: CSNHLAGGSVGTQYF. In DNA form, the CDR3 reads TGCAGCAATCACCTAGCGGGGGGTAGTGTGGGTACGCAGTATTTT.

This chain links TRBV19 with TRBJ1-5; D not resolved. The CDR3 extends over 15 amino acids. Trimming took 7 bases from V and 0 from J, leaving 13 bases between them. Germline assignment: CDR1 LNHDA and CDR2 SQIVND (reference sequence). CDR3 sequence: CASTLLPDSNQPQHF. The CDR3 nucleotides read TGTGCCAGTACCCTATTACCTGATAGCAATCAGCCCCAGCATTTT. Complete variable domain (other parts from reference TRBV19 and TRBJ1-5): DGGITQSPKYLFRKEGQNVTLSCEQNLNHDAMYWYRQDPGQGLRLIYYSQIVNDFQKGDIAEGYSVSREKKESFPLTVTSAQKNPTAFYLCASTLLPDSNQPQHFGDGTRLSIL.

In nucleotides, the CDR3 is TGTGCCAGCAGTTACACATCAGGGGGCCCTGGCTACACCTTC. As protein: CASSYTSGGPGYTF. The chain carries TRBV6-5 and TRBJ1-2; 8 bases map to TRBD1. Germline assignment: CDR1 MNHEY and CDR2 SVGAGI. Germline trimming cut 2 bases from V and 7 bases from J; bases unmatched to any gene: 6. This CDR3 has 14 amino acids.

The chain uses TRBV5-1 and TRBJ1-6; the D is unclear. The ends were cut back, 0 bases at V and 8 bases at J, with 15 bases in the middle. The CDR3 is made up of 16 amino acids. From germline, CDR1 is SGHRS and CDR2 YFSETQ. The CDR3 sequence: CASSLGLVLVDSPLHF. The CDR3 DNA reads TGCGCCAGCAGCTTGGGTCTGGTATTAGTTGATTCACCCCTCCACTTT.

The chain is built from TRBV6-6 and TRBJ2-1; TRBD1 matches at 8 bases. The germline gives CDR1 MNHNY, CDR2 SVGAGI (reference sequence). The ends lost 6 bases at V and 6 bases at J; junction bases unmatched: 10. CDR3 length: 15 amino acids. This CDR3 reads CASRILQGVVNEQFF. CDR3 DNA sequence: TGTGCCAGCAGAATATTACAGGGGGTGGTCAATGAGCAGTTCTTC.

The J gene is TRBJ2-3, the V gene TRBV6-5; tentatively, D is TRBD2 (7 bases). This CDR3 region has 15 residues. The germline V and J ends were trimmed by 6 bases and 1 base, with 14 bases remaining between them. Germline V gene data show CDR1 as MNHEY and CDR2 as SVGAGI. This CDR3 is CASSRGGAGTDTQYF. The CDR3 DNA follows: TGTGCCAGCAGCCGTGGGGGGGCGGGCACAGATACGCAGTATTTT.

The table lists this clone with a few counts. This chain joins TRBV10-1 and TRBJ1-6; 7 nucleotides align to TRBD1. CDR3 size: 16 residues. Per germline, CDR1 WNHNN and CDR2 SYGVQD (reference sequence). The V and J ends lost 0 bases and 6 bases, in that order; junction bases with no gene match: 5. CDR3 DNA: TGCGCCAGCAGTGAGTCCCGACAGGGTGGTAATTCACCCCTCCACTTT. The encoded protein is CASSESRQGGNSPLHF.

V is TRBV5-1 and J is TRBJ2-1, with TRBD1 identical over 9 bases. The CDR3 consists of 16 residues. The germline V gene encodes CDR1 SGHRS and CDR2 YFSETQ. The ends lost 1 base at V and 7 bases at J; junction bases unmatched: 9. CDR3 nucleotide sequence: TGCGCCAGCAGCTTGCAGGGGACAGGGCGTCGAAATGAGCAGTTCTTC. Translated, it gives CASSLQGTGRRNEQFF.

The chain uses TRBV7-9 and TRBJ2-7, with 7 bases matching TRBD1. From germline, CDR1 is SEHNR and CDR2 FQNEAQ (reference sequence). The CDR3 runs to 15 residues. V shed 5 bases and J 2 bases; nucleotides not matched to a gene: 9. The CDR3 here is CASSPRGRGPYEQYF. The CDR3 coding sequence is TGTGCCAGCAGCCCCAGGGGGAGAGGGCCCTACGAGCAGTACTTC.

V is TRBV4-1 and J is TRBJ1-2; 8 nucleotides agree with TRBD1. CDR1 is MGHRA, CDR2 YSYEKL, per germline. The trim removed 4 bases at V and 2 bases at J, leaving 6 bases unmatched. The CDR3 runs 15 residues. The CDR3 nucleotides are TGCGCCAGCAGCCCGGGACAGGTGAACAACTATGGCTACACCTTC. As protein: CASSPGQVNNYGYTF.

This rearrangement joins TRBV6-5 to TRBJ1-1; D is perhaps TRBD1 (5 bases). V was pared by 4 bases and J by 2 bases, with 11 bases between. The CDR3 sequence is 14 residues long. CDR1 is MNHEY and CDR2 is SVGAGI in the germline V gene. DNA for the CDR3: TGTGCCAGCAGTTCGGGGACTGTTAACACTGAAGCTTTCTTT. Protein: CASSSGTVNTEAFF.

The sample holds a few counts of this clone. This chain joins TRBV5-4 and TRBJ1-1, with D hard to call. Germline CDR1 reads SGHNT; CDR2 reads YYREEE (reference sequence). CDR3 length: 14 residues. V lost 0 bases and J 4 bases, leaving 10 bases between the germline ends. CDR3 region: CASSLAAESTEAFF. The CDR3 DNA reads as TGTGCCAGCAGCTTGGCTGCTGAGTCCACTGAAGCTTTCTTT.

CDR3 sequence: CASSLSGDRTGELFF. CDR3 bases: TGTGCCAGCAGCTTATCAGGGGATAGAACCGGGGAGCTGTTTTTT. The chain joins TRBV5-8 to TRBJ2-2; D might be TRBD1 (6 bases). This CDR3 has 15 amino acids. Trimming cost V 2 bases and J 5 bases, with 13 bases left between them. The V gene's germline CDR1 is SGHTS and CDR2 YDEGEE.

The chain employs TRBV11-2 and TRBJ2-7; no clear D gene. The CDR3 totals 13 residues. V was clipped by 3 bases and J by 0 bases, with 6 bases between them. Germline V gives CDR1 SGHAT, CDR2 FQNNGV. The CDR3 spells CASSFVNSYEQYF. CDR3 DNA: TGTGCCAGCAGCTTCGTAAACTCCTACGAGCAGTACTTC.

This chain uses TRBV7-2 with TRBJ1-4, with a weak D call TRBD1 (5 bases). V lost 5 bases to trimming and J lost 4 bases, with 17 bases between them. The CDR3 totals 16 residues. In germline, CDR1 is SGHTA, CDR2 FQGNSA. This chain's CDR3 is CASSGGAPTINEKLFF. The CDR3 nucleotides read TGTGCCAGCAGCGGAGGGGCTCCTACCATTAATGAAAAACTGTTTTTT.

The gene calls are TRBV6-5 and TRBJ1-6; D may be TRBD1 (6 bases). This CDR3 is 12 amino acids long. The V end lost 6 bases, the J end lost 13 bases, and 13 bases lay between the germline ends. CDR1 is MNHEY and CDR2 is SVGAGI in the germline V gene. CDR3 coding DNA: TGTGCCAGCAGAGGACAGACCTCCCCCCTCCACTTT. It is translated as CASRGQTSPLHF.

The CDR3 loop reads CASRRTGGETQYF. CDR3 in DNA: TGTGCCAGCAGAAGGACAGGGGGGGAGACCCAGTACTTC. This chain joins TRBV6-5 and TRBJ2-5; 10 bases map to TRBD1. The J segment lost 5 bases and the V segment lost 6 bases, leaving 3 bases of the junction unmatched. Germline V gene data show CDR1 as MNHEY and CDR2 as SVGAGI. CDR3 size: 13 residues.

This rearrangement joins TRBV30 to TRBJ1-1, with D perhaps matching TRBD1 (5 bases). The V and J ends lost 3 bases and 4 bases respectively, with 12 bases between them. Looked up from germline, CDR1 is GTSNPN and CDR2 is SVGIG (reference sequence). CDR3 length: 13 residues. The CDR3 loop is CAWSATGPTEAFF. In DNA, the CDR3 is TGTGCCTGGAGCGCAACAGGTCCCACTGAAGCTTTCTTT. Variable domain in full (rest from reference TRBV30 and TRBJ1-1): SQTIHQWPATLVQPVGSPLSLECTVEGTSNPNLYWYRQAAGRGLQLLFYSVGIGQISSEVPQNLSASRPQDRQFILSSKKLLLSDSGFYLCAWSATGPTEAFFGQGTRLTVV.